This T cell receptor (beta chain) came from a study of blood T cell repertoires in COVID-19. On the study more broadly: PBMCs, B-cell-depleted T cells, or T cells were the source of the cDNA or gDNA that made up the material.

Clones were sequenced by immunoSEQ multiplex PCR, and TCRdb holds only the in-frame ones, with some missing. The sample lists 300,000 to 400,000 clones, approximately 90% occurring once. CDR1 and CDR2 (germline): MNHEY, SVGEGT. V lost 6 bases and J 0 bases, leaving 14 bases between the germline ends. The CDR3 loop spans 15 amino acids. What was sequenced was peripheral blood. The rearrangement uses TRBV6-2 or TRBV6-3 and TRBJ1-2; D is ambiguous. The receptor was derived from a man aged 30 to 39 with COVID-19, enrolled during active disease. CDR3 sequence reads: CASSPEWRANYGYTF. Here the CDR3 DNA reads TGTGCCAGCAGCCCAGAATGGAGAGCTAACTATGGCTACACCTTC.